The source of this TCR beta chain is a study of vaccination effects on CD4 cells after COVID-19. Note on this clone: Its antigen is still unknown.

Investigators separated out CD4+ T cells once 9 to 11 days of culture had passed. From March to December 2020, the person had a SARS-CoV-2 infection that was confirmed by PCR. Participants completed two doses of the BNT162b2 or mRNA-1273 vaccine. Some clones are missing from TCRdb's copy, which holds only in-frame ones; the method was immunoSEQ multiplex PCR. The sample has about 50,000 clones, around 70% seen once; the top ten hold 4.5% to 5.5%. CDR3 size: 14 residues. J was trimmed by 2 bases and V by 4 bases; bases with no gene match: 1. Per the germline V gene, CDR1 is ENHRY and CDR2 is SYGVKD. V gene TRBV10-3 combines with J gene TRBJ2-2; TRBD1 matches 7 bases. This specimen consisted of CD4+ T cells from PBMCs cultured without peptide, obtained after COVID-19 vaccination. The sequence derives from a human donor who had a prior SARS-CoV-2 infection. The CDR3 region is CAISGDRNTGELFF. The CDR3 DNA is TGTGCCATCAGTGGGGACAGAAACACCGGGGAGCTGTTTTTT.